The 4 T cell receptor beta chains below come from one sample, sequenced in a study of cytomegalovirus exposure and HLA in healthy donors. PCR employed 60 Vbeta and 13 Jbeta primers. The protocol was immunoSEQ multiplex PCR, while the TCRdb copy is restricted to in-frame clones and leaves out a portion. The sample consists of approximately 140,000 clones, about four fifths of them appearing once. Input material: PBMCs. Every receptor here comes from a woman aged 40 to 50 in good health and CMV-seronegative.

The V and J genes are TRBV2 and TRBJ1-2, with TRBD1 identical over 8 bases. From germline, CDR1 is SNHLY and CDR2 FYNNEI. V gave up 1 base and J gave up 7 bases; unmatched junction bases: 5. CDR3 length equals 14 residues. The chain's CDR3 is CASSEGRTGTGYTF. The CDR3 DNA sequence: TGTGCCAGCAGTGAAGGGCGGACAGGGACTGGCTACACCTTC.

The V gene is TRBV7-6, the J gene TRBJ1-6, with no clear D. Trimming pared 5 bases from V and 10 bases from J, leaving 15 bases between. Germline V gives CDR1 SGHVS, CDR2 FNYEAQ. The CDR3 covers 14 residues. The DNA of the CDR3 is TGTGCCAGCAGCAACTCCCAGGTGGGCTCACCCCTCCACTTT. Protein product: CASSNSQVGSPLHF.

The rearrangement links TRBV7-2 to TRBJ1-2; the D gene is possibly TRBD1 (5 bases). Germline-derived CDR1 and CDR2 are SGHTA and FQGNSA. The CDR3 extends over 15 amino acids. V gave up 4 bases and J gave up 4 bases, with 16 bases separating them. The CDR3 protein is CASSSGRQSFYGYTF. The CDR3 nucleotides read TGTGCCAGCAGCTCAGGGCGACAATCGTTCTATGGCTACACCTTC.

The chain carries TRBV9 and TRBJ1-5; unclear D gene. Germline CDR1 and CDR2: SGDLS and YYNGEE. With 2 bases removed from V and 3 bases from J, the gap between germline ends came to 6 bases. The CDR3 totals 13 residues. CDR3 region: CASSVGVNQPQHF. CDR3 nucleotides: TGTGCCAGCAGCGTGGGAGTCAATCAGCCCCAGCATTTT.